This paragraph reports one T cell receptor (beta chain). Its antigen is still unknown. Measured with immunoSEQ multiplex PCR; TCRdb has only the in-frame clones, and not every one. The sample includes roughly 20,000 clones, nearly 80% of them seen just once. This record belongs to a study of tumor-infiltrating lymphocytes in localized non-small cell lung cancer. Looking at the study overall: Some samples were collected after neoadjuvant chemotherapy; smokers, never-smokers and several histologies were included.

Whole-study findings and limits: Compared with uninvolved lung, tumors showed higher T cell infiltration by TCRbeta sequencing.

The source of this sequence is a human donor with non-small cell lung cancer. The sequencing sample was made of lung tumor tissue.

CDR3 sequence reads: CASSLGALAGGGEETQYF. The CDR3 coding sequence is TGTGCCAGCAGCTTGGGTGCACTAGCGGGGGGGGGTGAAGAGACCCAGTACTTC. The chain carries TRBV5-4 and TRBJ2-5, with TRBD2 matching over 13 bases. Germline assignment: CDR1 SGHNT and CDR2 YYREEE (reference sequence). The length of the CDR3 is 18 residues. V lost 0 bases and J lost 3; bases outside the gene matches: 8.